This is a list of T cell receptor beta chains from one sample in a study of T cells in Graves' hyperthyroidism and ophthalmopathy. TCRdb recomputed calls from the multiplex PCR reads with MiXCR, one row per CDR3 protein. The sample yields approximately 300,000 distinct CDR3 sequences, approximately 19% seen once. Sequenced material: blood. These receptors originate from a man aged 50-59 years with Graves' ophthalmopathy. Each CDR3 is given with its conserved first and last residue. D genes are given only for firm matches. The size of a clone is reported for some rows only, either as once, few or many, or as a class for expanded clones.

V gene: TRBV7-2
D gene: -
clone size: -
J gene: TRBJ2-7
CDR3 DNA: TGTGCCAGCAGCCCGACCCGAACGGGCTACGAGCAGTACTTC
CDR3 protein: CASSPTRTGYEQYF

V gene: TRBV11-2
D gene: TRBD2
clone size: many
J gene: TRBJ2-1
CDR3 DNA: TGTGCCAGCAGGCGGGGACTAGCGGGAGGGTCCCACTACAATGAGCAGTTCTTC
CDR3 protein: CASRRGLAGGSHYNEQFF

V gene: TRBV19
D gene: -
clone size: -
J gene: TRBJ1-1
CDR3 DNA: TGTGCCAGTAGTAGAGAGGGCTCCACTGAAGCTTTCTTT
CDR3 protein: CASSREGSTEAFF

V gene: TRBV6-5
D gene: -
clone size: -
J gene: TRBJ2-7
CDR3 DNA: TGTGCCAGCAGCTTAACAGTCCCCTACGGGCAGTACTTC
CDR3 protein: CASSLTVPYGQYF

V gene: TRBV12-3/TRBV12-4
D gene: TRBD2
clone size: many
J gene: TRBJ2-3
CDR3 DNA: TGTGCCAGCAGTCCCCAGACTAGCGGGACAGATACGCAGTATTTT
CDR3 protein: CASSPQTSGTDTQYF

V gene: TRBV11-2
D gene: -
clone size: -
J gene: TRBJ2-3
CDR3 DNA: TGTGCCAGCAGCTTAGACAGGTCTGGTACGCAGTATTTT
CDR3 protein: CASSLDRSGTQYF

V gene: TRBV11-2
D gene: -
clone size: -
J gene: TRBJ2-7
CDR3 DNA: TGTGCCAGCAGCTTCCACTCCGGGACGGTCTCCTACGAGCAGTACTTC
CDR3 protein: CASSFHSGTVSYEQYF

V gene: TRBV20-1
D gene: TRBD1
clone size: once
J gene: TRBJ2-7
CDR3 DNA: TGCAGTGCTAGAGTCGGGACAGGGTCGTACGAGCAGTACTTC
CDR3 protein: CSARVGTGSYEQYF

V gene: TRBV19
D gene: -
clone size: -
J gene: TRBJ1-5
CDR3 DNA: TGTGCCAGTCACGGGGGATATAGCAATCAGCCCCAGCATTTT
CDR3 protein: CASHGGYSNQPQHF

V gene: TRBV28
D gene: -
clone size: -
J gene: TRBJ2-5
CDR3 DNA: TGTGCCAGCAGCCTGCTAGTGGGGACCCAGTACTTC
CDR3 protein: CASSLLVGTQYF

V gene: TRBV9
D gene: -
clone size: -
J gene: TRBJ1-2
CDR3 DNA: TGTGCCAGCAGCGTAGACGCGGCATATGGCTACACCTTC
CDR3 protein: CASSVDAAYGYTF

V gene: TRBV27
D gene: -
clone size: -
J gene: TRBJ2-2
CDR3 DNA: TGTGCCAGCAGGCGGGACTTACACACCGGGGAGCTGTTTTTT
CDR3 protein: CASRRDLHTGELFF

V gene: TRBV27
D gene: -
clone size: -
J gene: TRBJ2-6
CDR3 DNA: TGTGCCAGCAGTTCCTCGCCTAGCTCTGGGGCCAACGTCCTGACTTTC
CDR3 protein: CASSSSPSSGANVLTF

V gene: TRBV15
D gene: -
clone size: few
J gene: TRBJ2-7
CDR3 DNA: TGTGCCACCAGCAGAGATCTAACGGGAGCCTCCTACGAGCAGTACTTC
CDR3 protein: CATSRDLTGASYEQYF

V gene: TRBV3-1
D gene: TRBD2
clone size: -
J gene: TRBJ2-7
CDR3 DNA: TGTGCCAGCAGCTACCGAAATCTAGCGGGCCTTATGGACGAGCAGTACTTC
CDR3 protein: CASSYRNLAGLMDEQYF

V gene: TRBV28
D gene: -
clone size: -
J gene: TRBJ1-1
CDR3 DNA: TGTGCCAGCATTTTAGGCGGGAATGAAGCTTTCTTT
CDR3 protein: CASILGGNEAFF

V gene: TRBV4-1
D gene: -
clone size: -
J gene: TRBJ2-3
CDR3 DNA: TGCGCCAGCACCCTGACAGGGAGGCGGGATACGCAGTATTTT
CDR3 protein: CASTLTGRRDTQYF

V gene: TRBV20-1
D gene: -
clone size: -
J gene: TRBJ2-7
CDR3 DNA: TGCAGTGCTAGATTCGGGGGCGCCTACGAGCAGTACTTC
CDR3 protein: CSARFGGAYEQYF

V gene: TRBV9
D gene: -
clone size: -
J gene: TRBJ2-2
CDR3 DNA: TGTGCCAGCAAGGCAGGGCAGAACACCGGGGAGCTGTTTTTT
CDR3 protein: CASKAGQNTGELFF

V gene: TRBV4-2
D gene: -
clone size: -
J gene: TRBJ2-1
CDR3 DNA: TGTGCCAGCAGCCAAGACGCGGGATCCCTCGGGGGTGAGCAGTTCTTC
CDR3 protein: CASSQDAGSLGGEQFF

V gene: TRBV2
D gene: TRBD2
clone size: -
J gene: TRBJ2-1
CDR3 DNA: TGTGCCAGCAGTCCTAGCGGGAGAGTCAATGAGCAGTTCTTC
CDR3 protein: CASSPSGRVNEQFF

V gene: TRBV19
D gene: TRBD1
clone size: few
J gene: TRBJ2-5
CDR3 DNA: TGTGCCAGTAAGGCCGGGACAGGGCAAGAGACCCAGTACTTC
CDR3 protein: CASKAGTGQETQYF

V gene: TRBV3-1
D gene: -
clone size: few
J gene: TRBJ2-7
CDR3 DNA: TGTGCCAGCAGCCATGTGACCTACGAGCAGTACTTC
CDR3 protein: CASSHVTYEQYF

V gene: TRBV11-3
D gene: -
clone size: many
J gene: TRBJ2-7
CDR3 DNA: TGTGCCAGCAGCCCATCTTCGGGTGGATCCTACGAGCAGTACTTC
CDR3 protein: CASSPSSGGSYEQYF

V gene: TRBV6-5
D gene: -
clone size: few
J gene: TRBJ2-7
CDR3 DNA: TGTGCCAGCAGTTACAGTTCATACTACGAGCAGTACTTC
CDR3 protein: CASSYSSYYEQYF

V gene: TRBV4-1
D gene: -
clone size: -
J gene: TRBJ1-6
CDR3 DNA: TGCGCCAGCAGCCAAGATGGGGCGGGGAATTCACCCCTCCACTTT
CDR3 protein: CASSQDGAGNSPLHF

V gene: TRBV12-3/TRBV12-4
D gene: TRBD2
clone size: -
J gene: TRBJ2-1
CDR3 DNA: TGTGCCAGCAGCCAAGGGGAACTAGCGGGGGACTCCTACAATGAGCAGTTCTTC
CDR3 protein: CASSQGELAGDSYNEQFF

V gene: TRBV7-8
D gene: -
clone size: many
J gene: TRBJ2-1
CDR3 DNA: TGTGCCAGCAGCCCGACTTGGAGCTCCTACAATGAGCAGTTCTTC
CDR3 protein: CASSPTWSSYNEQFF

V gene: TRBV28
D gene: TRBD1
clone size: many
J gene: TRBJ1-5
CDR3 DNA: TGTGCCAGCAGTTTTGCAGGGGGCATTAGCAATCAGCCCCAGCATTTT
CDR3 protein: CASSFAGGISNQPQHF

V gene: TRBV19
D gene: TRBD1
clone size: -
J gene: TRBJ1-6
CDR3 DNA: TGTGCCAGTAGTATAACATGGGACAGATCATCACCCCTCCACTTT
CDR3 protein: CASSITWDRSSPLHF

V gene: TRBV9
D gene: TRBD2
clone size: -
J gene: TRBJ2-3
CDR3 DNA: TGTGCCAGCAGCGGGGGGAGCGGGACTAGCTACACAGATACGCAGTATTTT
CDR3 protein: CASSGGSGTSYTDTQYF

V gene: TRBV2
D gene: -
clone size: -
J gene: TRBJ1-1
CDR3 DNA: TGTGCCAGCACGGAGAGTAGGATGAACACTGAAGCTTTCTTT
CDR3 protein: CASTESRMNTEAFF

V gene: TRBV9
D gene: TRBD1
clone size: many
J gene: TRBJ2-1
CDR3 DNA: TGTGCCAGCAGCGTAGGAGGACAGGGGTTTGAGCAGTTCTTC
CDR3 protein: CASSVGGQGFEQFF

V gene: TRBV29-1
D gene: TRBD2
clone size: few
J gene: TRBJ2-1
CDR3 DNA: TGCAGCGTTGAGGGACTAGCGGGATTCAATGAGCAGTTCTTC
CDR3 protein: CSVEGLAGFNEQFF

V gene: TRBV20-1
D gene: TRBD2
clone size: -
J gene: TRBJ2-5
CDR3 DNA: TGCAGTGCTAGCGGTCTAGCGGCCCAACAAGAGACCCAGTACTTC
CDR3 protein: CSASGLAAQQETQYF

V gene: TRBV28
D gene: TRBD2
clone size: few
J gene: TRBJ2-5
CDR3 DNA: TGTGCCACCGGGACTAGGGGGGAGACCCAGTACTTC
CDR3 protein: CATGTRGETQYF

V gene: TRBV2
D gene: -
clone size: -
J gene: TRBJ1-6
CDR3 DNA: TGTGCCGGGAGGAGGGGGAGAAATTCACCCCTCCACTTT
CDR3 protein: CAGRRGRNSPLHF

V gene: TRBV30
D gene: -
clone size: few
J gene: TRBJ1-3
CDR3 DNA: TGTGCCTGGAGTGTTTGGGGAGCTGGAAACACCATATATTTT
CDR3 protein: CAWSVWGAGNTIYF

V gene: TRBV6-5
D gene: -
clone size: few
J gene: TRBJ2-7
CDR3 DNA: TGTGCCAGCAGTTACTCCGTCTTCGCGGTCTCCTACGAGCAGTACTTC
CDR3 protein: CASSYSVFAVSYEQYF

V gene: TRBV5-1
D gene: -
clone size: many
J gene: TRBJ1-1
CDR3 DNA: TGCGCCAGCAGCTTGCTGGCCAGGACTAACACTGAAGCTTTCTTT
CDR3 protein: CASSLLARTNTEAFF

V gene: TRBV9
D gene: TRBD2
clone size: few
J gene: TRBJ2-3
CDR3 DNA: TGTGCCAGCAGCGCCAGACTAGCGGGAGGGCCTGCGGCAGATACGCAGTATTTT
CDR3 protein: CASSARLAGGPAADTQYF

V gene: TRBV5-1
D gene: TRBD1
clone size: many
J gene: TRBJ1-4
CDR3 DNA: TGCGCCAGCAGCCAGGACAGGGTAAAGGGCGAAAAACTGTTTTTT
CDR3 protein: CASSQDRVKGEKLFF

V gene: TRBV9
D gene: -
clone size: -
J gene: TRBJ2-7
CDR3 DNA: TGTGCCAGCAGCGTAGGGAGGGTCGGCGAGCAGTACTTC
CDR3 protein: CASSVGRVGEQYF

V gene: TRBV7-8
D gene: TRBD2
clone size: many
J gene: TRBJ2-1
CDR3 DNA: TGTGCCAGCAGCTTAGCACTAGCGGGCAACAATGAGCAGTTCTTC
CDR3 protein: CASSLALAGNNEQFF

V gene: TRBV30
D gene: -
clone size: many
J gene: TRBJ1-4
CDR3 DNA: TGTGCCTGGAGTGTAAAGGAGGGACTGGGTGAAAAACTGTTTTTT
CDR3 protein: CAWSVKEGLGEKLFF

V gene: TRBV10-1
D gene: -
clone size: few
J gene: TRBJ2-2
CDR3 DNA: TGCGCCAGCAGTGAGTCGATTGGTGCCAACACCGGGGAGCTGTTTTTT
CDR3 protein: CASSESIGANTGELFF

V gene: TRBV12-3/TRBV12-4
D gene: -
clone size: few
J gene: TRBJ2-5
CDR3 DNA: TGTGCCAGCAGTTTTCTTCAGGTGGAAGAGACCCAGTACTTC
CDR3 protein: CASSFLQVEETQYF

V gene: TRBV7-9
D gene: TRBD1
clone size: many
J gene: TRBJ2-7
CDR3 DNA: TGTGCCAGCAGCCCCCGGGACAGATTCTACGAGCAGTACTTC
CDR3 protein: CASSPRDRFYEQYF

V gene: TRBV20-1
D gene: -
clone size: few
J gene: TRBJ1-5
CDR3 DNA: TGCAGTGCTAGAGATTGGGGGAATCAGCCCCAGCATTTT
CDR3 protein: CSARDWGNQPQHF

V gene: TRBV18
D gene: TRBD1
clone size: many
J gene: TRBJ2-1
CDR3 DNA: TGTGCCAGCTCACCCTTAGGACAGGGGGTATGGAATGAGCAGTTCTTC
CDR3 protein: CASSPLGQGVWNEQFF